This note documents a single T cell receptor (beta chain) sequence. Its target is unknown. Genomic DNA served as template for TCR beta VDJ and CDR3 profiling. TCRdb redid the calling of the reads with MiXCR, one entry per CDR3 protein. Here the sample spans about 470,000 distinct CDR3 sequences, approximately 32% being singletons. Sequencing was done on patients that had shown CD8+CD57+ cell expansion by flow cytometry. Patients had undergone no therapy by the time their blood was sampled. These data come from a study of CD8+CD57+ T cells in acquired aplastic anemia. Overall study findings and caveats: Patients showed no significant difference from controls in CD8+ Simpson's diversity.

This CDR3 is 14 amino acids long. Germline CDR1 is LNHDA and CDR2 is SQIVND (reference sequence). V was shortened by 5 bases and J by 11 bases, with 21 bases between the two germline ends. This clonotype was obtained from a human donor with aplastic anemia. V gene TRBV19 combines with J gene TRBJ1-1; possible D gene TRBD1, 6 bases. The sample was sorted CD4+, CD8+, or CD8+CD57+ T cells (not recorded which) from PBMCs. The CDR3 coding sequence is TGTGCCAGTAGTCTGCTTGTGGGGGGCGGCGAGGCTTTCTTT. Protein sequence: CASSLLVGGGEAFF. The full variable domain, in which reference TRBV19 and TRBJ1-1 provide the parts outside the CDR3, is DGGITQSPKYLFRKEGQNVTLSCEQNLNHDAMYWYRQDPGQGLRLIYYSQIVNDFQKGDIAEGYSVSREKKESFPLTVTSAQKNPTAFYLCASSLLVGGGEAFFGQGTRLTVV.